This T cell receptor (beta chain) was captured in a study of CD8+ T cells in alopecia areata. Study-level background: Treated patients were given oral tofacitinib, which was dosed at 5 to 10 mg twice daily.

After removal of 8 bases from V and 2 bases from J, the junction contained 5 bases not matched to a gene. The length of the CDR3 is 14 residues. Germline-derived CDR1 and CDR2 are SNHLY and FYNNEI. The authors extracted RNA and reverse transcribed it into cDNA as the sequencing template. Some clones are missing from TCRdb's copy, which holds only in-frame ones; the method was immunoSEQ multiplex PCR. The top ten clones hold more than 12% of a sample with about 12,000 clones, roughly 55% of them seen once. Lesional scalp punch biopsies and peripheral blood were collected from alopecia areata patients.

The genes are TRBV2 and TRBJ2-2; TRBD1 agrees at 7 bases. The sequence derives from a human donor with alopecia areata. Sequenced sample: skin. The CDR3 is CASARQGNTGELFF. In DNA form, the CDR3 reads TGTGCCAGCGCAAGACAGGGAAACACCGGGGAGCTGTTTTTT.